The rows below give T cell receptor beta chains drawn from one sample of a study of Ad26.COV2.S vaccination and SARS-CoV-2 variants. Using immunoSEQ multiplex PCR, the repertoire was profiled, and TCRdb retains in-frame clones only, with some absent. The data show approximately 410,000 clones, with around 92% seen just once and around 1.7% held by the top ten. Here the sequenced sample was peripheral blood, taken in a trial of Ad26.COV2.S vaccine versus placebo. The receptors were gathered from a person between 18 and 65 years old who received the Ad26.COV2.S COVID-19 vaccine or a placebo. CDR3s include the opening cysteine and the closing phenylalanine or tryptophan. The D gene is left open where the match is weak. Expanded clones are given a class, and other clones once, few, many or no size at all.

clone_size	v_call	j_call	d_call	cdr3_nt	cdr3_aa
.	TRBV10-3	TRBJ1-6	TRBD1	TGTGCCATCACTGGGACAGGGGATTCACCCCTCCACTTT	CAITGTGDSPLHF
.	TRBV7-9	TRBJ1-6	.	TGTGCCAGCAGCTTACAGGGCAGAGAATCACCCCTCCACTTT	CASSLQGRESPLHF
.	TRBV30	TRBJ2-7	.	TGTGCCTGGAGCGGGACACCCTTTGAGCAGTACTTC	CAWSGTPFEQYF
.	TRBV11-2	TRBJ1-1	TRBD1	TGTGCCAGCAGCACCGGGACAGGGGGCTTTCAAAACACTGAAGCTTTCTTT	CASSTGTGGFQNTEAFF
once	TRBV27	TRBJ1-2	TRBD1	TGTGCCAGCAGTTTCGGGCAGGGGGACTATGGCTACACCTTC	CASSFGQGDYGYTF
.	TRBV2	TRBJ1-2	.	TGTGCCAGCCCCGGACTCAGAGGCCCTGGCTACACCTTC	CASPGLRGPGYTF
.	TRBV11-3	TRBJ1-3	.	TGTGCCAGCAGCTTAGTTAACGGAGCCATATATTTT	CASSLVNGAIYF
.	TRBV28	TRBJ1-2	.	TGTGCCAGCATGGCAGGGGAGGTGATGGCTAACTATGGCTACACCTTC	CASMAGEVMANYGYTF
.	TRBV5-6	TRBJ1-3	.	TGTGCCAGCAGCTGGGGTCGATTAAGGGGCGGCTCTGGAAACACCATATATTTT	CASSWGRLRGGSGNTIYF
.	TRBV7-8	TRBJ1-5	.	TGTGCCAGCAGCTTAGCGCCCCCGGTTAGCAATCAGCCCCAGCATTTT	CASSLAPPVSNQPQHF
.	TRBV5-5	TRBJ2-2	TRBD1	TGTGCCAGCAGCGGGACAGGGGTCATGAACACCGGGGAGCTGTTTTTT	CASSGTGVMNTGELFF
.	TRBV6-2/TRBV6-3	TRBJ2-1	.	TGTGCCAGCAGTAACCCTAACAATGAGCAGTTCTTC	CASSNPNNEQFF
.	TRBV2	TRBJ2-3	TRBD2	TGTGCCAGCAGTCCTTTTAGCGGGGGGGCGGATACGCAGTATTTT	CASSPFSGGADTQYF
once	TRBV5-5	TRBJ2-7	TRBD2	TGTGCCAGCAGCTCTACACCCCGGACTAGCGGCTACGAGCAGTACTTC	CASSSTPRTSGYEQYF
.	TRBV6-2/TRBV6-3	TRBJ2-1	.	TGTGCCAGCAGTAAGGGAGAGAATGAGCAGTTCTTC	CASSKGENEQFF
.	TRBV11-2	TRBJ2-5	TRBD2	TGTGCCAGCAGCTCCCGACTAGCCTCTTTCGGGGAGACCCAGTACTTC	CASSSRLASFGETQYF
few	TRBV3-1/TRBV3-2	TRBJ1-2	.	TGTGCCAGCAGCCAAGGCAGGGTCGAGAACTATGGCTACACCTTC	CASSQGRVENYGYTF
.	TRBV27	TRBJ1-5	TRBD1	TGTGCCAGCAGTTTTGTGGGGACAGGCAATCAGCCCCAGCATTTT	CASSFVGTGNQPQHF
.	TRBV2	TRBJ2-2	.	TGTGCCAGCACCACCGGGGGGCCTCTAAACACCGGGGAGCTGTTTTTT	CASTTGGPLNTGELFF
.	TRBV7-9	TRBJ1-1	.	TGTGCCAGCAGCTTAGTTGGGGCCTTCGAAGCTTTCTTT	CASSLVGAFEAFF
.	TRBV4-3	TRBJ1-4	.	TGCGCCAGCAGCCCTGGGGCAGGCAGGAATGAAAAACTGTTTTTT	CASSPGAGRNEKLFF
.	TRBV6-2/TRBV6-3	TRBJ1-6	TRBD1	TGTGCCAGCAGCGGACAGGGTCGGAATTCACCCCTCCACTTT	CASSGQGRNSPLHF
.	TRBV27	TRBJ2-5	.	TGTGCCAGCAGTCCTCACCAGGGGCGCAATTTGGAGACCCAGTACTTC	CASSPHQGRNLETQYF
once	TRBV18	TRBJ2-7	.	TGTGCCAGCTCACCCGAGGGGGCCTACGAGCAGTACTTC	CASSPEGAYEQYF
.	TRBV4-3	TRBJ1-1	.	TGCGCCAGCAGCCAAGTACAGGGGAACACTGAAGCTTTCTTT	CASSQVQGNTEAFF
.	TRBV11-2	TRBJ2-1	TRBD2	TGTGCCAGCAGCTTGACTAGCGGGGGGCTGTCCTACGCGGAGCAGTTCTTC	CASSLTSGGLSYAEQFF
.	TRBV5-4	TRBJ2-7	.	TGTGCCAGCAGTGGTCTAGCAACCTACGAGCAGTACTTC	CASSGLATYEQYF
.	TRBV19	TRBJ2-2	.	TGTGCCAGTAGTTCTCAAGGGGAGATGATCAACACCGGGGAGCTGTTTTTT	CASSSQGEMINTGELFF
.	TRBV18	TRBJ1-2	.	TGTGCCAGCTCGCCCCAGGGACTGACTTATGGCTACACCTTC	CASSPQGLTYGYTF
.	TRBV27	TRBJ1-2	TRBD1	TGTGCCAGCAGGCCGACAGGGGGCGCGAGCTATGGCTACACCTTC	CASRPTGGASYGYTF
.	TRBV7-2	TRBJ2-7	TRBD1	TGTGCCAGCAGAGGACAGGCGTCCTACGAGCAGTACTTC	CASRGQASYEQYF
.	TRBV18	TRBJ1-2	.	TGTGCCAGCTCACCAGGCGAGTATCCAGCAAACTATGGCTACACCTTC	CASSPGEYPANYGYTF
.	TRBV3-1/TRBV3-2	TRBJ1-4	.	TGTGCCAGCAGCCGTGATGCGAGGGCGGCAACTAATGAAAAACTGTTTTTT	CASSRDARAATNEKLFF
.	TRBV5-6	TRBJ2-7	.	TGTGCCAGCAGCTTGTATCATGTCGAGCAGTACTTC	CASSLYHVEQYF
once	TRBV11-2	TRBJ1-2	.	TGTGCCAGCAGCTTAGGCAACTATGGCTACACCTTC	CASSLGNYGYTF
.	TRBV7-9	TRBJ1-4	.	TGTGCCAGCAGCTTAGATTTTCTAAATGAAAAACTGTTTTTT	CASSLDFLNEKLFF
.	TRBV5-1	TRBJ2-2	.	TGCGCCAGCACCAGTGGCAGGAGCACCGGGGAGCTGTTTTTT	CASTSGRSTGELFF
.	TRBV2	TRBJ1-5	TRBD1	TGTGCCAGCCACGGGGACAGGGGTGCAGGCGGTCAGCCCCAGCATTTT	CASHGDRGAGGQPQHF
.	TRBV9	TRBJ2-7	.	TGTGCCAGCAGCCCCAGACAGGCGAGCTCCTACGAGCAGTACTTC	CASSPRQASSYEQYF
.	TRBV4-3	TRBJ2-3	TRBD2	TGCGCCAGCAGCCAAGATCTAAGCGGGGGGATTGATACGCAGTATTTT	CASSQDLSGGIDTQYF
.	TRBV30	TRBJ2-3	TRBD2	TGTGCCTGGGCTCTAGCGGGGGACACAGATACGCAGTATTTT	CAWALAGDTDTQYF
.	TRBV11-2	TRBJ1-3	.	TGTGCCAGCAGCTCTCTATTAGCCGGGCAAAACTCTGGAAACACCATATATTTT	CASSSLLAGQNSGNTIYF
.	TRBV5-4	TRBJ1-2	TRBD1	TGTGCCAGTCGACAGGGAAACGTCTATGGCTACACCTTC	CASRQGNVYGYTF
.	TRBV27	TRBJ2-5	.	TGTGCCAGCAGTACCCCCCTGGGAGAGACCCAGTACTTC	CASSTPLGETQYF
.	TRBV5-4	TRBJ2-1	TRBD1	TGTGCCAGCAGCTGGGGGACAGGAATCTACAATGAGCAGTTCTTC	CASSWGTGIYNEQFF
few	TRBV6-4	TRBJ1-6	.	TGTGCCAGCAAGCCTACGGGGGGCAATTCACCCCTCCACTTT	CASKPTGGNSPLHF
.	TRBV7-7	TRBJ2-1	.	TGTGCCAGCAGCTTAGGAAGAGGTGGACAGAACCGTGTGGGCAATGAGCAGTTCTTC	CASSLGRGGQNRVGNEQFF
.	TRBV12-3/TRBV12-4	TRBJ1-1	.	TGTGCCAGCAGTGGCAGGGTCGACACTGAAGCTTTCTTT	CASSGRVDTEAFF
once	TRBV27	TRBJ1-5	.	TGTGCCAGCAGTTTTAAGGCCGAAGGATCACATCCCCAGCATTTT	CASSFKAEGSHPQHF
.	TRBV7-2	TRBJ2-7	.	TGTGCCAGCAGCTTATACGGTGACAACGAGCAGTACTTC	CASSLYGDNEQYF
.	TRBV7-2	TRBJ1-1	.	TGTGCCAGCAGCTTAGAGTGGGTGAACACTGAAGCTTTCTTT	CASSLEWVNTEAFF